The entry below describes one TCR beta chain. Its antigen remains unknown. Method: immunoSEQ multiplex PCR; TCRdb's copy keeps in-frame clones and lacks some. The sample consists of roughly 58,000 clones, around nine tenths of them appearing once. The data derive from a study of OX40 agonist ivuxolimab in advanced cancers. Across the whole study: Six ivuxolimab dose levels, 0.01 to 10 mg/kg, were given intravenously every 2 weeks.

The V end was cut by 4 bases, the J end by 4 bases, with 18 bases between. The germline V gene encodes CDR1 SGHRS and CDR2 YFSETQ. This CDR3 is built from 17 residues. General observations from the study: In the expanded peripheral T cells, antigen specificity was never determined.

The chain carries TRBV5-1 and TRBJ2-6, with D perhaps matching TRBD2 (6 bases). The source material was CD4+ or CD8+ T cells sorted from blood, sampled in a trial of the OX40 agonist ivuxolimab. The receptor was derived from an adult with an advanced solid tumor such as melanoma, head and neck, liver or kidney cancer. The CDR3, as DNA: TGCGCCAGCAGCCCGGTAGGAGGGAATTCAGGGGCCAACGTCCTGACTTTC. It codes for CASSPVGGNSGANVLTF.